These 15 T cell receptor beta chains originate from one sample sequenced in a study of shared clonotypes between healthy human individuals. This table comes from immunoSEQ multiplex PCR, and its TCRdb copy is limited to in-frame clones, with some not included. The top ten hold approximately 0.37% of the sample, which has fewer than 2.5 million clones, approximately 93% seen once. Sequencing used naive CD4+ T cells from PBMCs. Noted subset: CD45RA+ positively selected. These TCRs come from a man aged 18 to 30 in good health. Some clones in this sample may be carry-over from other donors' samples.

As regards this clone: The sample holds other DNA sequences that translate to the same CDR3. The rearrangement uses TRBV9 and TRBJ2-3; D uncertain. Germline CDR1 reads SGDLS; CDR2 reads YYNGEE. The ends were cut back, 3 bases at V and 1 base at J, with 9 bases in the middle. This CDR3 comprises 14 residues. The CDR3 protein is CASSAISRTDTQYF. CDR3 coding DNA: TGTGCCAGCAGCGCTATATCCCGCACAGATACGCAGTATTTT.

This chain links TRBV11-2 with TRBJ2-7; 9 nucleotides agree with TRBD2. Trimming at V came to 5 bases and at J to 4 bases, leaving 6 bases not matched to a gene. The germline V gene encodes CDR1 SGHAT and CDR2 FQNNGV. The CDR3 is made up of 14 amino acids. The CDR3 protein is CASSPPGLAYEQYF. CDR3 nucleotides: TGTGCCAGCAGCCCCCCGGGACTAGCTTACGAGCAGTACTTC.

This chain uses TRBV5-8 with TRBJ1-3; D gene unclear. The CDR3 extends over 13 amino acids. Germline V CDR1 and CDR2: SGHTS, YDEGEE. The V and J ends lost 0 bases and 5 bases respectively, with 6 bases between them. CDR3 loop: CASSLDFRNTIYF. The DNA for the CDR3 is TGTGCCAGCAGCTTGGACTTTAGAAACACCATATATTTT.

V usage is TRBV9 and J usage is TRBJ2-5; 10 bases are a match to TRBD2. V trimming: 0 bases; J trimming: 4 bases; junction bases outside the gene matches: 3. The CDR3 length is 15 residues. Germline V CDR1 and CDR2: SGDLS, YYNGEE. CDR3 nucleotide sequence: TGTGCCAGCAGCGTAGGGGTAGCGGGAGGAGAGACCCAGTACTTC. Its protein is CASSVGVAGGETQYF.

The rearrangement uses TRBV4-1 and TRBJ2-7; either TRBD1 or TRBD2 may supply D (5 bases each). CDR1 and CDR2 (germline): MGHRA, YSYEKL. The CDR3 runs to 14 residues. Deletions cut 6 bases from V and 0 bases from J, with 12 bases between. CDR3: CASRGPGRSYEQYF. As DNA, the CDR3 is TGCGCCAGCAGGGGGCCGGGGCGCTCCTACGAGCAGTACTTC.

The chain carries TRBV5-1 and TRBJ2-1, with a weak D call TRBD1 (5 bases). The V gene lost 4 bases and the J gene lost 3 bases, with 11 bases spanning the gap. This CDR3 comprises 14 residues. Germline loops: CDR1 SGHRS, CDR2 YFSETQ. This CDR3 reads CASSHDRYYNEQFF. The CDR3 DNA sequence: TGCGCCAGCAGCCATGACAGATACTACAATGAGCAGTTCTTC.

This sequence joins TRBV28 and TRBJ1-1; no clear D gene. This CDR3 comprises 14 residues. Germline values: CDR1 MDHEN, CDR2 SYDVKM. V was trimmed by 5 bases and J by 7 bases, leaving 17 bases between them. The DNA of the CDR3 is TGTGCCAGCAGTCCCCCGCGCTTGATGGGTGAAGCTTTCTTT. Protein sequence: CASSPPRLMGEAFF. Full variable domain (missing parts from reference TRBV28 and TRBJ1-1): DVKVTQSSRYLVKRTGEKVFLECVQDMDHENMFWYRQDPGLGLRLIYFSYDVKMKEKGDIPEGYSVSREKKERFSLILESASTNQTSMYLCASSPPRLMGEAFFGQGTRLTVV.

The chain uses TRBV4-1 and TRBJ2-2; possibly TRBD2 for D (6 bases). The CDR3 loop spans 17 amino acids. The germline V gene has CDR1 MGHRA and CDR2 YSYEKL. V lost 1 base to trimming and J lost 0 bases, with 12 bases between them. The CDR3: CASSQVASAANTGELFF. The CDR3 DNA is TGCGCCAGCAGCCAAGTGGCTAGCGCTGCGAACACCGGGGAGCTGTTTTTT.

This rearrangement joins TRBV29-1 to TRBJ1-2; weak D call: TRBD1 (6 bases). V was clipped by 1 base and J by 1 base, with 13 bases between them. CDR1 is SQVTM and CDR2 is ANQGSEA in the germline V gene. This CDR3 is 15 amino acids long. This CDR3 reads CSVEGTAANNYGYTF. CDR3 bases: TGCAGCGTTGAAGGGACAGCCGCAAATAACTATGGCTACACCTTC.

The chain links TRBV7-9 to TRBJ1-1; D is perhaps TRBD1 (6 bases). Germline V gene data show CDR1 as SEHNR and CDR2 as FQNEAQ (reference sequence). The CDR3 is 15 residues long. Between the trimmed V and J ends, which lost 4 bases and 0 bases, there was a span of 12 bases. This chain's CDR3 is CASSYYRDMNTEAFF. The CDR3 DNA sequence: TGTGCCAGCAGCTACTACAGGGATATGAACACTGAAGCTTTCTTT.

This sequence joins TRBV11-2 and TRBJ2-2; possibly TRBD1 or TRBD2 for D (5 bases each). The CDR3 extends over 13 amino acids. V lost 1 base, J lost 6 bases, and 6 bases lay in between. Germline CDR1 reads SGHAT; CDR2 reads FQNNGV. The CDR3 DNA sequence: TGTGCCAGCAGCTTAGTGGGGGCCGGGGAGCTGTTTTTT. Translating it yields CASSLVGAGELFF.

V gene TRBV19 combines with J gene TRBJ2-7; tentative D call: TRBD1 (6 bases). Germline-derived CDR1 and CDR2 are LNHDA and SQIVND (reference sequence). The V end lost 6 bases, the J end lost 2 bases, and 17 bases lay between the germline ends. CDR3 length: 15 amino acids. The CDR3, as DNA: TGTGCCAGTAGCTCCACGGGGCAGGGGACCTACGAGCAGTACTTC. Translating gives CASSSTGQGTYEQYF.

The genes are TRBV7-8 and TRBJ2-3; D may be TRBD2 (6 bases). The CDR3 runs to 14 residues. Per the germline V gene, CDR1 is SGHVS and CDR2 is FQNEAQ. Trimming cost V 5 bases and J 2 bases, with 11 bases left between them. Written as DNA, the CDR3 is TGTGCCAGCAGCCCTAGGGACTTCACAGATACGCAGTATTTT. As protein: CASSPRDFTDTQYF.

The gene calls are TRBV13 and TRBJ1-3; possible D gene TRBD1, 6 bases. V was clipped by 5 bases and J by 2 bases, with 13 bases between them. Germline V gene data show CDR1 as PRHDT and CDR2 as FYEKMQ (reference sequence). The CDR3 runs to 15 residues. The CDR3 protein is CASSEYRDTGNTIYF. As DNA, the CDR3 is TGTGCCAGCAGCGAGTACCGGGACACTGGAAACACCATATATTTT.

The genes are TRBV5-1 and TRBJ2-6; a possible D gene is TRBD1 (5 bases). This CDR3 region has 15 residues. The germline gives CDR1 SGHRS, CDR2 YFSETQ. Trimming took 4 bases from V and 2 from J, leaving 10 bases between them. This CDR3 reads CASSPTAAGANVLTF. As DNA, the CDR3 is TGCGCCAGCAGCCCGACAGCAGCTGGGGCCAACGTCCTGACTTTC.